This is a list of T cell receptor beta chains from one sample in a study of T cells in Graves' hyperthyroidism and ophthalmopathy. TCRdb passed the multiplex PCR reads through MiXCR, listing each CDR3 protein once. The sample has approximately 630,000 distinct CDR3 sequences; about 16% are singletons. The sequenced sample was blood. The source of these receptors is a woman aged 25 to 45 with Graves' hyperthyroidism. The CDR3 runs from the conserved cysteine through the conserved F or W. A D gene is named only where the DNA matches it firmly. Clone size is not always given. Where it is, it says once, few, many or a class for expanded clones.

CDR3: CASSPGRRFLHF
DNA: TGTGCCAGCAGCCCCGGACGGCGGTTCCTCCACTTT
length: 12
V: TRBV28
D: .
size: .
J: TRBJ1-6

CDR3: CASSSLLTSGETQYF
DNA: TGTGCCAGCAGCTCGCTCCTAACTAGCGGCGAGACCCAGTACTTC
length: 15
V: TRBV9
D: TRBD2
size: few
J: TRBJ2-5

CDR3: CASSSGFHGYTF
DNA: TGTGCCAGCAGTTCTGGGTTTCATGGCTACACCTTC
length: 12
V: TRBV28
D: .
size: many
J: TRBJ1-2

CDR3: CAWSLELNQPQHF
DNA: TGTGCCTGGAGTCTCGAGTTGAACCAGCCCCAGCATTTT
length: 13
V: TRBV30
D: .
size: many
J: TRBJ1-5

CDR3: CASSFNGIRSYNEQFF
DNA: TGTGCCAGCAGTTTCAACGGGATTAGGTCCTACAATGAGCAGTTCTTC
length: 16
V: TRBV28
D: .
size: many
J: TRBJ2-1

CDR3: CASSSANPYGYTF
DNA: TGTGCCAGCAGTTCTGCGAACCCCTATGGCTACACCTTC
length: 13
V: TRBV28
D: .
size: many
J: TRBJ1-2

CDR3: CASKLGGRATDTQYF
DNA: TGTGCCAGCAAGCTAGGCGGGAGGGCGACAGATACGCAGTATTTT
length: 15
V: TRBV5-4
D: TRBD2
size: few
J: TRBJ2-3

CDR3: CASSLPVLGDLVANSPLHF
DNA: TGTGCCAGCAGTTTACCTGTTTTGGGGGATTTGGTGGCTAACTCACCCCTCCACTTT
length: 19
V: TRBV28
D: .
size: few
J: TRBJ1-6

CDR3: CASSRPSIYGYTF
DNA: TGTGCCAGCAGTCGACCCTCCATCTATGGCTACACCTTC
length: 13
V: TRBV28
D: .
size: many
J: TRBJ1-2

CDR3: CASSLIRGSGETQYF
DNA: TGTGCCAGCAGCTTAATTCGCGGGAGCGGAGAGACCCAGTACTTC
length: 15
V: TRBV7-3
D: TRBD2
size: .
J: TRBJ2-5

CDR3: CASSYDRRGTSTDTQYF
DNA: TGTGCCAGCAGTTACGATCGAAGGGGGACTAGCACAGATACGCAGTATTTT
length: 17
V: TRBV6-1
D: .
size: many
J: TRBJ2-3

CDR3: CASSPPDRQHQPQHF
DNA: TGTGCCAGCAGTCCCCCGGACAGGCAACATCAGCCCCAGCATTTT
length: 15
V: TRBV2
D: TRBD1
size: many
J: TRBJ1-5

CDR3: CASSERGSGNTIYF
DNA: TGTGCCAGCAGCGAACGGGGATCTGGAAACACCATATATTTT
length: 14
V: TRBV27
D: .
size: .
J: TRBJ1-3

CDR3: CASSRVGSGREQETQYF
DNA: TGTGCCAGCAGCAGGGTGGGTAGCGGGAGGGAACAAGAGACCCAGTACTTC
length: 17
V: TRBV11-2
D: TRBD2
size: many
J: TRBJ2-5

CDR3: CRGSGRLSNEQFF
DNA: TGCAGGGGGAGCGGGAGACTTTCCAATGAGCAGTTCTTC
length: 13
V: TRBV20-1
D: TRBD2
size: many
J: TRBJ2-1

CDR3: CASSEAGGRYEQYF
DNA: TGTGCCAGCAGTGAAGCAGGGGGCAGGTACGAGCAGTACTTC
length: 14
V: TRBV2
D: TRBD1
size: many
J: TRBJ2-7

CDR3: CASSLGGGALQPQHF
DNA: TGTGCCAGCAGCCTCGGCGGGGGAGCTCTACAGCCCCAGCATTTT
length: 15
V: TRBV7-2
D: .
size: .
J: TRBJ1-5

CDR3: CASSPYYGRTNYGYTF
DNA: TGTGCCAGCAGCCCATATTACGGCAGAACTAACTATGGCTACACCTTC
length: 16
V: TRBV7-2
D: .
size: few
J: TRBJ1-2

CDR3: CASSSTQRDPSYNEQFF
DNA: TGTGCCAGCAGCTCCACCCAGCGGGATCCGTCGTACAATGAGCAGTTCTTC
length: 17
V: TRBV7-9
D: TRBD2
size: many
J: TRBJ2-1

CDR3: CASSQSTIHHEQYF
DNA: TGTGCCAGCAGTCAGTCCACCATTCATCACGAGCAGTACTTC
length: 14
V: TRBV28
D: .
size: many
J: TRBJ2-7

CDR3: CSAHRDHLDEQFF
DNA: TGCAGCGCCCACCGGGACCATCTCGATGAGCAGTTCTTC
length: 13
V: TRBV29-1
D: .
size: many
J: TRBJ2-1